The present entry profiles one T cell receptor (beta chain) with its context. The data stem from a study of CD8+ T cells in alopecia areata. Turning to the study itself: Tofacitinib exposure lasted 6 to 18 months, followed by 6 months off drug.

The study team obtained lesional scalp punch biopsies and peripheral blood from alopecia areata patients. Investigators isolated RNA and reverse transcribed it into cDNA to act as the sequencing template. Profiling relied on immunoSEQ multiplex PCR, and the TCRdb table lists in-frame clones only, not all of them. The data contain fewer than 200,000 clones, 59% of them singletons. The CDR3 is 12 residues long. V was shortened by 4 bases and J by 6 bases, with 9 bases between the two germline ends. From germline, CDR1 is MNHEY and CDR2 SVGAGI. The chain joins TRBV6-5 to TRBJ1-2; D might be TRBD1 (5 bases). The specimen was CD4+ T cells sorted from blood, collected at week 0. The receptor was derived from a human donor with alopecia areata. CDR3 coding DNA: TGTGCCAGCAGTTCGGCGGGGGATGGCTACACCTTC. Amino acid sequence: CASSSAGDGYTF.